The 15 T cell receptor beta chains given below trace back to one sample, sequenced in a study of CD8+ T cells in alopecia areata. The treatment: oral pan-JAK inhibitor, 5-10 mg twice daily. Once RNA had been extracted, it was reverse transcribed into cDNA to act as the sequencing template. TCRdb's table, derived via immunoSEQ multiplex PCR, lists solely in-frame clones and lacks some. The table shows 95,000 to 150,000 clones, with approximately 53% occurring only once. The source was CD4+ T cells sorted from blood, collected at week 4, from a patient treated with tofacitinib. These receptors all stem from a human donor with alopecia areata.

The chain links TRBV19 to TRBJ2-7; TRBD1 matches at 7 bases. Per the germline V gene, CDR1 is LNHDA and CDR2 is SQIVND (reference sequence). V lost 5 bases and J lost 3; bases outside the gene matches: 1. This CDR3 comprises 12 residues. The CDR3 nucleotides are TGTGCCAGTAGTGCAGGGGGCTACGAGCAGTACTTC. Protein sequence: CASSAGGYEQYF.

The chain combines TRBV5-6 with TRBJ1-1; possibly TRBD1 for D (6 bases). Trimming took 0 bases from V and 0 from J, leaving 12 bases between them. This CDR3 is built from 16 residues. The germline V gene has CDR1 SGHDT and CDR2 YYEEEE. The CDR3 DNA is TGTGCCAGCAGCTTGGACTGGGGGCGATTGAACACTGAAGCTTTCTTT. Protein sequence: CASSLDWGRLNTEAFF.

The sample holds a few counts of this clone. The V gene is TRBV29-1, the J gene TRBJ2-5; 8 positions agree with TRBD1. Germline loops: CDR1 SQVTM, CDR2 ANQGSEA. The CDR3 has 14 amino acids. V shed 8 bases and J 2 bases; nucleotides not matched to a gene: 10. CDR3 region: CSLAQGARQETQYF. The DNA for the CDR3 is TGCAGCCTCGCGCAGGGGGCGCGGCAAGAGACCCAGTACTTC.

This rearrangement joins TRBV30 to TRBJ1-2; no firm D call. V was cut by 2 bases and J by 8 bases, with 9 bases left in between. CDR3 size: 11 residues. The germline V gene encodes CDR1 GTSNPN and CDR2 SVGIG (reference sequence). The chain's CDR3 is CAWSNVGGYTF. The CDR3 DNA reads as TGTGCCTGGAGTAATGTGGGGGGCTACACCTTC.

The chain is built from TRBV29-1 and TRBJ2-5; 10 nucleotides line up with TRBD2. The germline gives CDR1 SQVTM, CDR2 ANQGSEA. This CDR3 has 16 residues. Germline trimming cut 1 base from V and 5 bases from J; bases unmatched to any gene: 10. Here the CDR3 DNA reads TGCAGCGTTGAAGGAGGAGCGGGAGGGCCTCGGGAGACCCAGTACTTC. This codes for CSVEGGAGGPRETQYF.

V and J are TRBV5-1 and TRBJ2-7, with 12 bases matching TRBD1. Germline-derived CDR1 and CDR2 are SGHRS and YFSETQ. The CDR3 is 15 amino acids. V lost 3 bases and J lost 1; bases outside the gene matches: 2. The CDR3 loop is CASSWGQGASYEQYF. CDR3 bases: TGCGCCAGCAGCTGGGGACAGGGGGCGTCCTACGAGCAGTACTTC.

The table lists this clone with a few counts. V and J are TRBV30 and TRBJ2-7; TRBD2 matches at 11 bases. V lost 1 base, J lost 6 bases, and 8 bases stayed unmatched. The germline CDR1 and CDR2 sequences are GTSNPN and SVGIG (reference sequence). This CDR3 is built from 15 residues. The CDR3 nucleotides are TGTGCCTGGAGTGGGACTAGCGGGCCCGCGTCCGAGCAGTACTTC. Amino acid sequence: CAWSGTSGPASEQYF.

This clone was seen a few times. CDR3 sequence (DNA): TGTGCCAGTAGTATTCCCTCAGGGGTCCAGTCGGATACGCAGTATTTT. Translation gives CASSIPSGVQSDTQYF. This chain uses TRBV19 with TRBJ2-3; D may be TRBD1 (6 bases). CDR3 length: 16 residues. Germline-derived CDR1 and CDR2 are LNHDA and SQIVND (reference sequence). V lost 3 bases to trimming and J lost 6 bases, with 19 bases between them.

This chain links TRBV30 with TRBJ1-1; possibly TRBD1 for D (6 bases). Germline CDR1 and CDR2: GTSNPN and SVGIG (reference sequence). The germline V and J ends were trimmed by 4 bases and 5 bases, with 11 bases remaining between them. The CDR3 totals 12 residues. CDR3 sequence: CAWIGGRTEAFF. In nucleotides, the CDR3 is TGTGCCTGGATAGGGGGAAGGACTGAAGCTTTCTTT.

In DNA form, the CDR3 reads TGCAGCGCCCTACGGGGCCCATCCTACGAGCAGTACTTC. Translating it yields CSALRGPSYEQYF. The chain employs TRBV29-1 and TRBJ2-7; perhaps D is TRBD1 or TRBD2 (5 bases each). Looked up from germline, CDR1 is SQVTM and CDR2 is ANQGSEA. The V and J ends lost 7 bases and 1 base respectively, with 14 bases between them. This CDR3 contains 13 residues.

This chain joins TRBV29-1 and TRBJ2-1; possibly TRBD2 for D (5 bases). Per the germline V gene, CDR1 is SQVTM and CDR2 is ANQGSEA. Trimming pared 8 bases from V and 8 bases from J, leaving 22 bases between. The CDR3 is 14 residues long. CDR3 residues: CSSSGGLARDEQFF. DNA of the CDR3: TGCAGCTCCAGCGGTGGGCTAGCCCGGGATGAGCAGTTCTTC.

This chain connects TRBV30 to TRBJ2-1, with D possibly TRBD2 on 5 matching bases. The CDR3 spans 14 residues. The V gene's germline CDR1 is GTSNPN and CDR2 SVGIG (reference sequence). Deletions cut 2 bases from V and 2 bases from J, with 10 bases between. CDR3 in DNA: TGTGCCTGGAGTTCCGGGGTGCCCTACAATGAGCAGTTCTTC. Its protein product is CAWSSGVPYNEQFF. The variable domain in full, with the rest retrieved from reference TRBV30 and TRBJ2-1, is SQTIHQWPATLVQPVGSPLSLECTVEGTSNPNLYWYRQAAGRGLQLLFYSVGIGQISSEVPQNLSASRPQDRQFILSSKKLLLSDSGFYLCAWSSGVPYNEQFFGPGTRLTVL.

This sequence joins TRBV29-1 and TRBJ1-2; no firm D call. The CDR3 runs 11 residues. The V end was cut by 6 bases, the J end by 4 bases, with 9 bases between. Germline lookup yields CDR1 SQVTM and CDR2 ANQGSEA. The CDR3 DNA reads TGCAGCGTCGCGGAGGCCTATGGCTACACCTTC. Translation: CSVAEAYGYTF.

The chain uses TRBV30 and TRBJ1-1; tentatively, D is TRBD1 (5 bases). The CDR3 runs 12 residues. Trimming stripped 1 base from V and 4 bases from J, with 7 bases between. Germline loops: CDR1 GTSNPN, CDR2 SVGIG (reference sequence). In DNA, the CDR3 is TGTGCCTGGAGTGACCAGGGCACTGAAGCTTTCTTT. It encodes CAWSDQGTEAFF. The full variable domain, rest sourced from reference TRBV30 and TRBJ1-1, is SQTIHQWPATLVQPVGSPLSLECTVEGTSNPNLYWYRQAAGRGLQLLFYSVGIGQISSEVPQNLSASRPQDRQFILSSKKLLLSDSGFYLCAWSDQGTEAFFGQGTRLTVV.

This chain joins TRBV7-9 and TRBJ1-1, with D perhaps TRBD1 (5 bases). The CDR3 is made up of 16 amino acids. The V gene lost 1 base and the J gene lost 7 bases, with 19 bases spanning the gap. CDR1 and CDR2 from the germline V gene are SEHNR and FQNEAQ (reference sequence). The CDR3 loop reads CASSLGTGKGTLEAFF. As DNA, the CDR3 is TGTGCCAGCAGCTTAGGAACGGGGAAGGGGACGCTTGAAGCTTTCTTT.